The T cell receptor beta chain described here comes from a study of T cells in Graves' hyperthyroidism and ophthalmopathy. General observations from the study: Most thyroid clonotypes that were expanded above 0.001 also turned up in blood.

The PBMCs had their origin in roughly 9.4 ml of fresh peripheral blood. What was amplified from RNA transcripts were TCR beta CDR3 regions. HTBI primers were employed in a first-round RT-PCR of the TCR CDR3. MiXCR, run by TCRdb on the multiplex PCR reads, gives a single entry per CDR3 protein. The sample has approximately 870,000 distinct CDR3 sequences; 38% are singletons. The CDR3 spans 15 residues. Germline assignment: CDR1 ENHRY and CDR2 SYGVKD. V was pared by 6 bases and J by 1 base, with 6 bases of the junction left unmatched. This clonotype was counted at least ten times. The antigen remains unidentified.

Input material: blood. The clonotype originates from a man between 18 and 29 years old with Graves' hyperthyroidism. This chain uses TRBV10-3 with TRBJ1-1; TRBD1 aligns across 9 bases. The CDR3 sequence is CAISRTGVGNTEAFF. Here the CDR3 DNA reads TGTGCCATCAGCCGGACAGGGGTGGGGAACACTGAAGCTTTCTTT.